A selection of T cell receptor beta chains follows, all from one sample in a study of T cell changes during pregnancy in multiple sclerosis. The data were produced by immunoSEQ multiplex PCR, yet TCRdb's version contains in-frame clones alone and is incomplete. The table records around 67,000 clones, 92% of them present only once. The specimen comprised peripheral blood, sampled in the first trimester of pregnancy. These receptor sequences come from a female donor with multiple sclerosis, enrolled in a pregnancy study. The CDR3 runs from the conserved cysteine through the conserved F or W. A D gene is named only where the DNA matches it firmly. Clone size is given for some rows only: seen once, a few or many times, or a class if the clone is expanded.

v_gene | d_gene | abundance | CDR3aa
TRBV5-1 | NA | NA | CASSLIRGTEAFF
TRBV5-1 | NA | NA | CASSLVAQAGNTIYF
TRBV20-1 | NA | NA | CSAWGDEQYF
TRBV4-3 | TRBD2 | NA | CASSQEAGGIADTQYF
TRBV11-2 | TRBD1 | NA | CASSLGGGRPEAFF
TRBV7-9 | NA | NA | CASGKPGQTNEQFF
TRBV19 | TRBD2 | NA | CASSMSSGDLIVFF
TRBV4-3 | TRBD1 | NA | CASSQDRGTGAYNEQFF
TRBV10-1 | TRBD1 | NA | CASSDQGQGAISEAFF
TRBV6-1 | NA | NA | CASNTGSGNQPQHF
TRBV6-1 | TRBD2 | once | CASRGPAGGPGEQYF
TRBV9 | NA | NA | CASSEGGGGGETQYF
TRBV14 | NA | NA | CASADYNEQFF
TRBV13 | NA | once | CASSLWTINNEQFF
TRBV5-1 | TRBD1 | NA | CASSFGTGTSYEQYF
TRBV14 | NA | NA | CASSQGLGQYQSTINLGEQYF
TRBV9 | TRBD1 | NA | CASSVGTGGGNTEAFF
TRBV4-2 | TRBD2 | NA | CASSQDRVIAGRRVTDTQYF
TRBV28 | TRBD1 | NA | CASSSGGPYEQYF
TRBV29-1 | NA | once | CSVATGRATYEQYF
TRBV7-2 | TRBD1 | NA | CASSRDSTSTNEKLFF
TRBV27 | TRBD2 | NA | CASSQNWVGLAGAYEQYF
TRBV19 | TRBD1 | NA | CASSIPTGGQGQPQHF
TRBV7-2 | TRBD1 | once | CASSPIGTGTSTDTQYF
TRBV2 | NA | NA | CASSEEGIASSYNEQFF
TRBV7-2 | NA | NA | CASSRDRQGEKLFF
TRBV7-9 | TRBD2 | NA | CASSWGLAGDNSGELFF
TRBV6-5 | NA | NA | CASSPQGRAGYGYTF
TRBV7-3 | TRBD1 | NA | CASSLGTGVAGANVLTF
TRBV18 | NA | NA | CASSPRQASYEQYF
TRBV25-1 | TRBD1 | NA | CASGQGGNQPQHF
TRBV7-6 | NA | NA | CASSLSGASYEQYF
TRBV11-1 | TRBD2 | NA | CASSLRASGSLLNNEQFF
TRBV29-1 | NA | once | CSVAGYYGYTF
TRBV28 | NA | NA | CASSLYSTGLYGYTF
TRBV5-1 | TRBD1 | NA | CASSLDDRGANEQFF
TRBV19 | NA | NA | CASSTWTGEASGSYNEQFF
TRBV2 | NA | NA | CASKDNLNYGYTF
TRBV7-9 | NA | NA | CASSFVSGATNEKLFF
TRBV5-3 | TRBD1 | NA | CARSFQTGGLSTDTQYF
TRBV18 | NA | NA | CASSPPAVRETQYF